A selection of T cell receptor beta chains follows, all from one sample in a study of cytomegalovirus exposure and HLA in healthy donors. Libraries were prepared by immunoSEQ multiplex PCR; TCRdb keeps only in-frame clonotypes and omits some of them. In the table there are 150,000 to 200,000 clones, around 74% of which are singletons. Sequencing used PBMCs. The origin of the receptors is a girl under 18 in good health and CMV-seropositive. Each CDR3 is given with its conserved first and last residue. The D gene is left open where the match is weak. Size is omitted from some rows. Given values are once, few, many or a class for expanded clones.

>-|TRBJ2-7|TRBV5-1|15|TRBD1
CASSYGQESSYEQYF
TGCGCCAGCAGCTACGGACAGGAGAGCTCCTACGAGCAGTACTTC
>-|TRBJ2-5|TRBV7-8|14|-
CASSLAGGKETQYF
TGTGCCAGCAGCTTAGCTGGCGGAAAAGAGACCCAGTACTTC
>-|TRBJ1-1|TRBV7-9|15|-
CASRGEGRMNTEAFF
TGTGCCAGCAGGGGAGAGGGGAGGATGAACACTGAAGCTTTCTTT
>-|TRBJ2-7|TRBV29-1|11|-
CSVGQFYEQYF
TGCAGCGTTGGACAGTTCTACGAGCAGTACTTC
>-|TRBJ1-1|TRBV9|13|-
CASSVGQYTEAFF
TGTGCCAGCAGCGTAGGTCAGTACACTGAAGCTTTCTTT
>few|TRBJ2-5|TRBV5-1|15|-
CASSGLSGGRETQYF
TGCGCCAGCAGCGGATTGTCCGGGGGGCGCGAGACCCAGTACTTC
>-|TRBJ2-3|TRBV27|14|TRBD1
CASSFTGGTDTQYF
TGTGCCAGCAGTTTCACAGGGGGGACAGATACGCAGTATTTT
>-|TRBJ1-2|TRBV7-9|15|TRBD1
CASSVTGIYPYGYTF
TGTGCCAGCAGCGTGACAGGGATCTATCCCTATGGCTACACCTTC
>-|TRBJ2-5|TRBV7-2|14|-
CASSLGGAQETQYF
TGTGCCAGCAGCTTAGGAGGCGCACAAGAGACCCAGTACTTC
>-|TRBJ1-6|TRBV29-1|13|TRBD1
CSVAGGYNSPLHF
TGCAGCGTTGCAGGGGGCTATAATTCACCCCTCCACTTT
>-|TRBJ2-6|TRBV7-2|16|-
CASSPDSGLRANVLTF
TGTGCCAGCAGCCCCGATTCGGGACTCAGGGCCAACGTCCTGACTTTC
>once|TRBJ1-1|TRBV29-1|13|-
CSSQAGIGTEAFF
TGCAGCTCCCAAGCAGGGATCGGCACTGAAGCTTTCTTT
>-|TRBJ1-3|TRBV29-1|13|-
CSVRRGSGNTIYF
TGCAGCGTTAGGAGGGGCTCTGGAAACACCATATATTTT
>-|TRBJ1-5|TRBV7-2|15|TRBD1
CASSSGTGAAQPQHF
TGTGCCAGCAGCTCTGGGACAGGGGCGGCTCAGCCCCAGCATTTT
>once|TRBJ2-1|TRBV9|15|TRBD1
CASSVVGGAYNEQFF
TGTGCCAGCAGCGTAGTAGGGGGCGCGTACAATGAGCAGTTCTTC
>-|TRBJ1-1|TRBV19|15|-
CASSIGGGMNTEAFF
TGTGCCAGTAGTATAGGAGGGGGAATGAACACTGAAGCTTTCTTT
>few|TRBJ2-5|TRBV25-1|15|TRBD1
CASSDPGTVQETQYF
TGTGCCAGCAGTGACCCCGGGACAGTTCAAGAGACCCAGTACTTC
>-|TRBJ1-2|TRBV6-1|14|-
CASSGVPPNYGYTF
TGTGCCAGCAGTGGCGTCCCACCTAACTATGGCTACACCTTC
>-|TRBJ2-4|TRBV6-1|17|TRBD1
CASSAGTVRLAKNIQYF
TGTGCCAGCAGTGCCGGGACAGTTCGCTTAGCCAAAAACATTCAGTACTTC
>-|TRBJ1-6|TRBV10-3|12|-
CAIQEPNSALHF
TGTGCCATCCAGGAACCCAATTCGGCCCTCCACTTT
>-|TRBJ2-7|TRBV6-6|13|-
CASSSGNSYEQYF
TGTGCCAGCAGTTCAGGGAATTCCTACGAGCAGTACTTC
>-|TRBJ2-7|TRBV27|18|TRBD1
CASSPSDARQGNGYEQYF
TGTGCCAGCAGTCCTTCGGACGCGAGACAGGGAAATGGCTACGAGCAGTACTTC
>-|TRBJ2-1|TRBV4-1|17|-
CASSQDRGIKGYNEQFF
TGCGCCAGCAGCCAAGACAGGGGAATTAAAGGCTACAATGAGCAGTTCTTC
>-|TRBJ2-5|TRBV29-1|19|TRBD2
CSVVVSGTSGGWGPETQYF
TGCAGCGTTGTTGTTTCAGGCACTAGCGGGGGATGGGGGCCAGAGACCCAGTACTTC
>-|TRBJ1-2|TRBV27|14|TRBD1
CASSPGQGAVGYTF
TGTGCCAGCAGTCCGGGACAGGGGGCGGTTGGCTACACCTTC
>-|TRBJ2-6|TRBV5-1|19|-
CASSLLHGQTLSGANVLTF
TGCGCCAGCAGCTTGCTTCATGGACAGACACTCTCTGGGGCCAACGTCCTGACTTTC
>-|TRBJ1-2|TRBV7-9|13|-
CASSFSQGIGYTF
TGTGCCAGCAGCTTTAGCCAGGGTATTGGCTACACCTTC
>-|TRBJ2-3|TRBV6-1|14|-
CASTLEESTDTQYF
TGTGCCAGCACCCTAGAGGAGAGCACAGATACGCAGTATTTT
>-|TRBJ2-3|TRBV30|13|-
CAWGAWDTDTQYF
TGTGCCTGGGGGGCTTGGGACACAGATACGCAGTATTTT